This T cell receptor beta chain came from a study of blood T cell repertoires in COVID-19. Here immunoSEQ multiplex PCR was the method, and the copy in TCRdb shows in-frame clones only, minus some. The sample lists more than 40,000 clones, 70% to 90% occurring once. The germline gives CDR1 MNHEY, CDR2 SVGAGI. This CDR3 spans 16 amino acids. Germline trimming cut 2 bases from V and 2 bases from J; bases unmatched to any gene: 7. This chain connects TRBV6-5 to TRBJ2-7, with 9 bases lining up with TRBD1. Sequenced: peripheral blood. The TCR sequence derives from a man aged 55-75 years with acute or convalescent COVID-19. The CDR3, as DNA: TGTGCCAGCAGTTACACTACCGGGACAGGGACCTACGAGCAGTACTTC. Amino acid sequence: CASSYTTGTGTYEQYF.